The rows below give T cell receptor beta chains drawn from one sample of a study of CD8 T cells in ankylosing spondylitis. One entry per CDR3 protein, called by TCRdb with MiXCR from the 5' RACE reads. The data hold more than 30,000 distinct CDR3 sequences, with approximately 10% observed a single time. The specimen was synovial fluid, either unsorted or a sorted T cell fraction (not recorded which). These TCRs come from a male donor with ankylosing spondylitis. The CDR3 runs from the conserved cysteine through the conserved F or W. The D gene is left open where the match is weak. Size tells how often a clone was seen (once, few, many) or the class of an expanded clone, and some rows leave it out.

medium-sized TRBD2 TRBJ2-7 TRBV11-2 CASSSSGRALEQYF TGTGCCAGCAGCTCTAGCGGGAGGGCCCTTGAGCAGTACTTC
many TRBD1 TRBJ2-3 TRBV9 CASSHNPGQNTDTQYF TGTGCCAGCAGCCACAACCCGGGACAGAACACAGATACGCAGTATTTT
few TRBD2 TRBJ2-5 TRBV6-5 CASSYSPSGRSETQYF TGTGCCAGCAGTTACTCGCCTAGCGGGAGGTCGGAGACCCAGTACTTC
. . TRBJ2-7 TRBV6-1 CASSDRRKSSYEQYF TGTGCCAGCAGTGATCGAAGGAAAAGCTCCTACGAGCAGTACTTC
. . TRBJ1-1 TRBV7-3 CASSQQRGTEAFF TGTGCCAGCAGCCAACAGAGGGGGACTGAAGCTTTCTTT
few . TRBJ2-2 TRBV6-1 CASSAGEPTGELFF TGTGCCAGCAGTGCAGGGGAGCCCACCGGGGAGCTGTTTTTT
. . TRBJ1-4 TRBV28 CASSGSDPTTNEKLFF TGTGCCAGCAGTGGAAGCGACCCGACAACTAATGAAAAACTGTTTTTT
once . TRBJ2-1 TRBV21-1 CASSRGVSGSGYEQFF TGTGCCAGCAGCAGAGGGGTTAGCGGGAGTGGCTATGAGCAGTTCTTC
many TRBD2 TRBJ2-2 TRBV12-3/TRBV12-4 CASREEREGSSGELFF TGTGCCAGCAGGGAAGAGCGGGAGGGTTCCTCCGGGGAGCTGTTTTTT
. . TRBJ2-5 TRBV5-1 CASSLVGMQETQYF TGCGCCAGCAGCTTGGTAGGAATGCAAGAGACCCAGTACTTC